Listed below are T cell receptor beta chains from one sample, sequenced in a study of beta chain features in type 1 diabetes. Only in-frame clones appear in the TCRdb table, and some are missing; sequencing was by immunoSEQ multiplex PCR. This sample yields about 660,000 clones, of which around 15% are seen a single time; approximately 0.043% belongs to the top ten. Sample: naive CD4+ T cells from blood. The receptors were sampled from a man aged 18 to 29 with type 1 diabetes. Each CDR3 is given with its conserved first and last residue. Fields, in order: CDR3 protein, CDR3 DNA, D gene, clone size, J gene, V gene. The D gene is left open where the match is weak. Size tells how often a clone was seen (once, few, many) or the class of an expanded clone, and some rows leave it out.

cdr3_aa: CASSLSPLKDEQFF
cdr3_nt: TGCGCCAGCAGCTTGTCTCCCCTAAAGGATGAGCAGTTCTTC
d_call: NA
clone_size: few
j_call: TRBJ2-1
v_call: TRBV5-1

cdr3_aa: CAWSGGHSNQPQHF
cdr3_nt: TGTGCCTGGAGTGGGGGGCATAGCAATCAGCCCCAGCATTTT
d_call: NA
clone_size: few
j_call: TRBJ1-5
v_call: TRBV30

cdr3_aa: CASSSHANSYGYTF
cdr3_nt: TGTGCCAGCAGTTCGCACGCGAATTCCTATGGCTACACCTTC
d_call: NA
clone_size: NA
j_call: TRBJ1-2
v_call: TRBV6-5

cdr3_aa: CASTPKGVTEAFF
cdr3_nt: TGTGCCAGCACCCCAAAAGGTGTCACTGAAGCTTTCTTT
d_call: NA
clone_size: few
j_call: TRBJ1-1
v_call: TRBV6-5

cdr3_aa: CAWRGQGEQPQHF
cdr3_nt: TGTGCCTGGAGGGGGCAGGGCGAACAGCCCCAGCATTTT
d_call: NA
clone_size: NA
j_call: TRBJ1-5
v_call: TRBV30

cdr3_aa: CASSLLYYEQYF
cdr3_nt: TGTGCCAGCAGTTTATTGTACTACGAGCAGTACTTC
d_call: NA
clone_size: few
j_call: TRBJ2-7
v_call: TRBV28

cdr3_aa: CASSLLGDTQYF
cdr3_nt: TGTGCCAGCAGCTTATTGGGGGATACGCAGTATTTT
d_call: NA
clone_size: once
j_call: TRBJ2-3
v_call: TRBV7-3

cdr3_aa: CASSRGRERETQYF
cdr3_nt: TGTGCCAGCAGCCGGGGACGGGAGAGAGAGACCCAGTACTTC
d_call: NA
clone_size: NA
j_call: TRBJ2-5
v_call: TRBV11-2

cdr3_aa: CASSLGSRESNEKLFF
cdr3_nt: TGTGCCAGCAGCTTAGGCAGCAGGGAGTCTAATGAAAAACTGTTTTTT
d_call: NA
clone_size: few
j_call: TRBJ1-4
v_call: TRBV7-6

cdr3_aa: CASSLESHGDTQYF
cdr3_nt: TGCGCCAGCAGCTTGGAATCCCACGGGGATACGCAGTATTTT
d_call: NA
clone_size: few
j_call: TRBJ2-3
v_call: TRBV5-1

cdr3_aa: CASSSTAGGLYF
cdr3_nt: TGTGCCAGCAGCTCCACAGCGGGAGGCCTTTACTTC
d_call: TRBD2
clone_size: NA
j_call: TRBJ2-5
v_call: TRBV7-9

cdr3_aa: CASSSFRLNTEAFF
cdr3_nt: TGTGCCAGCAGTAGTTTCAGACTGAACACTGAAGCTTTCTTT
d_call: NA
clone_size: NA
j_call: TRBJ1-1
v_call: TRBV25-1

cdr3_aa: CASSLVLETQYF
cdr3_nt: TGTGCCAGCAGCTTAGTACTAGAGACCCAGTACTTC
d_call: NA
clone_size: NA
j_call: TRBJ2-5
v_call: TRBV7-9

cdr3_aa: CASSSDRGSTEAFF
cdr3_nt: TGTGCCAGCAGCTCAGACAGAGGGAGCACTGAAGCTTTCTTT
d_call: NA
clone_size: NA
j_call: TRBJ1-1
v_call: TRBV7-9

cdr3_aa: CASSLQGMDYGYTF
cdr3_nt: TGCGCCAGCAGCTTGCAAGGGATGGACTATGGCTACACCTTC
d_call: NA
clone_size: NA
j_call: TRBJ1-2
v_call: TRBV5-1

cdr3_aa: CASSPTGADIQYF
cdr3_nt: TGTGCCAGCTCACCAACGGGGGCAGACATTCAGTACTTC
d_call: NA
clone_size: NA
j_call: TRBJ2-4
v_call: TRBV18

cdr3_aa: CSATGTGGMFF
cdr3_nt: TGCAGTGCTACCGGGACAGGGGGGATGTTCTTC
d_call: TRBD1
clone_size: few
j_call: TRBJ2-1
v_call: TRBV20-1

cdr3_aa: CASSPDVSGSGNEQFF
cdr3_nt: TGTGCCAGCTCACCCGACGTGAGCGGGAGCGGGAATGAGCAGTTCTTC
d_call: TRBD2
clone_size: NA
j_call: TRBJ2-1
v_call: TRBV18

cdr3_aa: CASSGEGTGPYNEQFF
cdr3_nt: TGTGCCAGCAGTGGAGAGGGGACAGGACCCTACAATGAGCAGTTCTTC
d_call: TRBD1
clone_size: few
j_call: TRBJ2-1
v_call: TRBV25-1

cdr3_aa: CSVWRENTGELFF
cdr3_nt: TGCAGCGTTTGGCGGGAAAACACCGGGGAGCTGTTTTTT
d_call: NA
clone_size: NA
j_call: TRBJ2-2
v_call: TRBV29-1

cdr3_aa: CASSHLDGYNSPLHF
cdr3_nt: TGCGCCAGCAGCCACTTGGACGGATATAATTCACCCCTCCACTTT
d_call: NA
clone_size: few
j_call: TRBJ1-6
v_call: TRBV4-3

cdr3_aa: CASSPQPETQYF
cdr3_nt: TGTGCCAGCAGCCCTCAACCAGAGACCCAGTACTTC
d_call: NA
clone_size: few
j_call: TRBJ2-5
v_call: TRBV7-9

cdr3_aa: CASSSHSEGNTEAFF
cdr3_nt: TGTGCCAGCAGCTCCCATTCGGAGGGAAACACTGAAGCTTTCTTT
d_call: NA
clone_size: NA
j_call: TRBJ1-1
v_call: TRBV9

cdr3_aa: CASSRFRDMEPYGYTF
cdr3_nt: TGTGCCAGCAGCCGCTTTAGGGACATGGAGCCTTATGGCTACACCTTC
d_call: NA
clone_size: few
j_call: TRBJ1-2
v_call: TRBV7-9

cdr3_aa: CASSETGTPTFYEQYF
cdr3_nt: TGTGCCAGCAGTGAAACCGGGACACCGACCTTCTACGAGCAGTACTTC
d_call: NA
clone_size: NA
j_call: TRBJ2-7
v_call: TRBV25-1

cdr3_aa: CASSRQGPGNTIYF
cdr3_nt: TGTGCCAGTAGTCGACAGGGCCCTGGAAACACCATATATTTT
d_call: TRBD1
clone_size: NA
j_call: TRBJ1-3
v_call: TRBV19

cdr3_aa: CAIHPSGSSYEQYF
cdr3_nt: TGTGCCATCCACCCCAGCGGGAGCTCCTACGAGCAGTACTTC
d_call: TRBD2
clone_size: few
j_call: TRBJ2-7
v_call: TRBV7-2

cdr3_aa: CASSPRRFTDTQYF
cdr3_nt: TGTGCCAGCTCACCACGGAGGTTTACAGATACGCAGTATTTT
d_call: NA
clone_size: few
j_call: TRBJ2-3
v_call: TRBV18

cdr3_aa: CAWSVGGPDEQYF
cdr3_nt: TGTGCCTGGAGTGTAGGAGGGCCGGACGAGCAGTACTTC
d_call: NA
clone_size: few
j_call: TRBJ2-7
v_call: TRBV30

cdr3_aa: CASSAQETQYF
cdr3_nt: TGTGCCAGCAGCGCACAAGAGACCCAGTACTTC
d_call: NA
clone_size: NA
j_call: TRBJ2-5
v_call: TRBV5-4

cdr3_aa: CASSLALGGETQYF
cdr3_nt: TGTGCCAGCAGCTTAGCCCTTGGAGGGGAGACCCAGTACTTC
d_call: NA
clone_size: NA
j_call: TRBJ2-5
v_call: TRBV7-2

cdr3_aa: CASSLRDRLQPQHF
cdr3_nt: TGTGCCAGCAGTTTACGGGACAGGTTACAGCCCCAGCATTTT
d_call: TRBD1
clone_size: few
j_call: TRBJ1-5
v_call: TRBV27

cdr3_aa: CASSQEEGTEAFF
cdr3_nt: TGTGCCAGCAGCCAAGAGGAGGGAACTGAAGCTTTCTTT
d_call: NA
clone_size: NA
j_call: TRBJ1-1
v_call: TRBV14

cdr3_aa: CASSPQGSEWYSNQPQHF
cdr3_nt: TGTGCCAGCTCACCACAGGGATCGGAGTGGTATAGCAATCAGCCCCAGCATTTT
d_call: NA
clone_size: NA
j_call: TRBJ1-5
v_call: TRBV18